The clone carrying this T cell receptor (beta chain) occurred a few times. What it binds is not known. The data were taken from a study of T cell repertoires in cytomegalovirus infection. The overall study: Signatures in public TCR beta sequences pointed to both CMV infection and matching HLA type. The study's findings and limits: CMV-specific HLA-C-restricted TCR beta clonotypes dominated the ex vivo response.

This CDR3 has 17 residues. V was pared by 0 bases and J by 2 bases, with 6 bases of the junction left unmatched. Germline V lookup: CDR1 MNHEY, CDR2 SVGAGI. TCRdb recomputed calls from the reads with MiXCR, one row per CDR3 protein. Of fewer than 200,000 distinct CDR3 sequences in the sample, roughly 19% were seen once. The sequenced sample was PBMCs. J is TRBJ2-2 and V is TRBV6-5; TRBD1 matches at 7 bases. This sequence was found in a human donor in good health (CMV status not recorded). Some clones in this sample may be carry-over from other donors' samples. In nucleotides, the CDR3 is TGTGCCAGCAGTTACTCGCAAGGGACAGTTAACACCGGGGAGCTGTTTTTT. Translation gives CASSYSQGTVNTGELFF.